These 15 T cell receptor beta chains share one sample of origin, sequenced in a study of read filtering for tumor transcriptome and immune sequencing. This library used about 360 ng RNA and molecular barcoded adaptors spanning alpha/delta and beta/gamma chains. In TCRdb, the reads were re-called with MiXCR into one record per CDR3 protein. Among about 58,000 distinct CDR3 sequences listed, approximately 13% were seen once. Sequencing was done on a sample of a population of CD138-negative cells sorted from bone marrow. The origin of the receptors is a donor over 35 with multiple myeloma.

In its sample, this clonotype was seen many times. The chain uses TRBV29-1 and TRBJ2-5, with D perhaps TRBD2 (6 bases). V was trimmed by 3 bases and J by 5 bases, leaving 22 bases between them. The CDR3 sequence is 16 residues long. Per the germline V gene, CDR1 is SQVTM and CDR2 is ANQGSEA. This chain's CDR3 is CSVDGLGQGGLETQYF. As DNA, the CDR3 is TGCAGCGTTGATGGGCTAGGCCAGGGAGGTTTGGAGACCCAGTACTTC.

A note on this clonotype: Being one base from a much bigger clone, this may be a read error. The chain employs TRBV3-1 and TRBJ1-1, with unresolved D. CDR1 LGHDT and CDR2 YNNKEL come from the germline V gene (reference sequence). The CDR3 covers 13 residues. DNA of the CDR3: TGTGCCGGCAGCCAGACCCCGAGAACTGAAGCTTTCTTT. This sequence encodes CAGSQTPRTEAFF.

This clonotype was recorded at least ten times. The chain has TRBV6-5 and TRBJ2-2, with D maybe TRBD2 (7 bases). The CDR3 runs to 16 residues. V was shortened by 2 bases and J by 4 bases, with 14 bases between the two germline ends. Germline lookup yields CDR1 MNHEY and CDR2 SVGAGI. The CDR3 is CASSYTPRGPTGELFF. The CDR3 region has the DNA TGTGCCAGCAGTTACACCCCGCGGGGGCCCACCGGGGAGCTGTTTTTT.

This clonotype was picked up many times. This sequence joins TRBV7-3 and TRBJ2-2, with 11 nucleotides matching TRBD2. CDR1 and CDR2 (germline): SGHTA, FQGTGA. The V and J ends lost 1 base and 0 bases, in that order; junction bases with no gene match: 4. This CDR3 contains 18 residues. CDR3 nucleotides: TGTGCCAGCAGCTTAAGGCTAGCGGGGGGACCGAACACCGGGGAGCTGTTTTTT. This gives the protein CASSLRLAGGPNTGELFF.

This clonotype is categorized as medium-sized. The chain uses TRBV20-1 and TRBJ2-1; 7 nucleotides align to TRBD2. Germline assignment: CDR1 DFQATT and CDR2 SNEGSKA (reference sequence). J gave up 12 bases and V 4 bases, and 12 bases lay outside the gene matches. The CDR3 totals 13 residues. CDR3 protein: CSAIPGLQERQFF. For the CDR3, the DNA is TGCAGTGCTATACCGGGACTACAAGAGCGGCAGTTCTTC.

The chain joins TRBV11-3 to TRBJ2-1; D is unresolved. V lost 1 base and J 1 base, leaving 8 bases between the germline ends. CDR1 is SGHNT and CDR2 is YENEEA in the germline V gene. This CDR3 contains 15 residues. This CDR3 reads CASSLGRTSYNEQFF. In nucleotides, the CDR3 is TGTGCCAGCAGCTTAGGAAGAACTTCCTACAATGAGCAGTTCTTC.

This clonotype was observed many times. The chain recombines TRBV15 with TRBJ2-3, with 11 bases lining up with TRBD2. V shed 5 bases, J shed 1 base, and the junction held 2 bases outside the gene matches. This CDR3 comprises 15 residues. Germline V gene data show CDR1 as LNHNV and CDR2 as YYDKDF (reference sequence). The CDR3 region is CATSASGGRTDTQYF. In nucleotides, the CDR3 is TGTGCCACCAGCGCTAGCGGGGGGCGCACAGATACGCAGTATTTT. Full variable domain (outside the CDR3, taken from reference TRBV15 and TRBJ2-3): DAMVIQNPRYQVTQFGKPVTLSCSQTLNHNVMYWYQQKSSQAPKLLFHYYDKDFNNEADTPDNFQSRRPNTSFCFLDIRSPGLGDTAMYLCATSASGGRTDTQYFGPGTRLTVL.

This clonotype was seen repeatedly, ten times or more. The CDR3 DNA reads as TGTGCCATCAGTGGCCTAGCGGGGGCCTCCTACGAGCAGTACTTC. Residues: CAISGLAGASYEQYF. The chain has TRBV10-3 and TRBJ2-7; 10 bases line up with TRBD2. Trimming took 4 bases from V and 0 from J; bases not matched to a gene: 3. The CDR3 spans 15 residues. In germline, CDR1 is ENHRY, CDR2 SYGVKD.

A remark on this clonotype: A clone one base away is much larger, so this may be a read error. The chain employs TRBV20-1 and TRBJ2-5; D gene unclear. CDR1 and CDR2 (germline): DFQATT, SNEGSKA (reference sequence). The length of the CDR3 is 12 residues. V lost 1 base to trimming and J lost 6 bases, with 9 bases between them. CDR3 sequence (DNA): TGCAGTGCTAGAGGAATAGGAAAGACCCAGTACTTC. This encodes CSARGIGKTQYF.

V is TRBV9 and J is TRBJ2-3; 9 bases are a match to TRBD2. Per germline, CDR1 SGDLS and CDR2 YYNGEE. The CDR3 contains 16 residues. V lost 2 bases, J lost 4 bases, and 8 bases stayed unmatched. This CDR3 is CASSVLAGSTADTQYF. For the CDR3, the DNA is TGTGCCAGCAGCGTTCTAGCGGGGAGCACAGCAGATACGCAGTATTTT.

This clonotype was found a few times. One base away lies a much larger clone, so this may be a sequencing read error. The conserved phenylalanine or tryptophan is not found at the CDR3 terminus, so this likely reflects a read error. The CDR3 coding sequence is TGTGCCAGCAGACCCGACCCGCGGGATGAGCAGTTCCTC. It encodes CASRPDPRDEQFL. The J gene is TRBJ2-1, the V gene TRBV7-2, with D maybe TRBD2 (5 bases). This CDR3 has 13 residues. Trimming removed 6 bases from V and 8 bases from J, with 14 bases in between. The germline CDR1 and CDR2 sequences are SGHTA and FQGNSA.

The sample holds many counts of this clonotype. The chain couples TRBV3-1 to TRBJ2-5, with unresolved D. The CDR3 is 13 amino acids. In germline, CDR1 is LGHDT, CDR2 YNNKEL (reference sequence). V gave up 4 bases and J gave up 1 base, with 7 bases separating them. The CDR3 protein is CASSPYFQETQYF. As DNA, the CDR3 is TGTGCCAGCAGCCCCTATTTCCAAGAGACCCAGTACTTC.

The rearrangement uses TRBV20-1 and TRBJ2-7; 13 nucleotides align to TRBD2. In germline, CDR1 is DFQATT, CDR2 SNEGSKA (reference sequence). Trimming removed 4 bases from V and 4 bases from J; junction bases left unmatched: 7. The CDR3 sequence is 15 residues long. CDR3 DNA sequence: TGCAGTGCTAAAGATCTACTAGCGGGGGGGTACGAGCAGTACTTC. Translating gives CSAKDLLAGGYEQYF.

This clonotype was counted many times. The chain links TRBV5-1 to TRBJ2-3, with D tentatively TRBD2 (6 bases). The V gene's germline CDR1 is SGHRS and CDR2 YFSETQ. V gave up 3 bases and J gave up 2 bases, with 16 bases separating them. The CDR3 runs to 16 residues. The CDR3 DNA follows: TGCGCCAGCAGCTGGCTAGGGGACTCTTCCACAGATACGCAGTATTTT. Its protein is CASSWLGDSSTDTQYF.

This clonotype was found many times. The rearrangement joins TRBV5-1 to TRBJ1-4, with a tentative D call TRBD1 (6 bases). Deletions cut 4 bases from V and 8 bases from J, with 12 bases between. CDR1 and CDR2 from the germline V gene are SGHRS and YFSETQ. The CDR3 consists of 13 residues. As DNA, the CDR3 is TGCGCCAGCAGCCTAATAACAGGGGAAAAACTGTTTTTT. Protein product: CASSLITGEKLFF.